These 13 T cell receptor beta chains share one sample of origin, sequenced in a study of long-term antiretroviral therapy in people with HIV. Runs used v3.0 of the immunoSEQ assay and were done at survey level. This table comes from immunoSEQ multiplex PCR, and its TCRdb copy is limited to in-frame clones, with some not included. The top ten clones hold 10% to 15% of a sample with over 25,000 clones, 70% to 90% of them seen once. Sequenced material: unsorted PBMCs, taken 1.1 years after starting antiretroviral therapy. Receptors were obtained from a man between 18 and 29 years old with HIV.

The chain couples TRBV11-2 to TRBJ2-3; D is unresolved. CDR1 is SGHAT and CDR2 is FQNNGV in the germline V gene. The CDR3 is 13 amino acids. V gave up 10 bases and J gave up 1 base, with 12 bases separating them. In nucleotides, the CDR3 is TGTGCCACTTCGGGCAGCCGCACAGATACGCAGTATTTT. Amino acid sequence: CATSGSRTDTQYF.

The chain uses TRBV4-1 and TRBJ2-1; TRBD2 matches at 7 bases. From germline, CDR1 is MGHRA and CDR2 YSYEKL. Losses at the gene ends were 1 base for V and 7 bases for J; bases not matched to a gene: 10. The CDR3 runs to 16 residues. The chain's CDR3 is CASSQVEAGLRNEQFF. CDR3 DNA sequence: TGCGCCAGCAGCCAAGTGGAAGCGGGACTTCGGAATGAGCAGTTCTTC.

The V gene is TRBV5-5, the J gene TRBJ2-7; D is ambiguous. Germline V gives CDR1 SGHKS, CDR2 YYEKEE (reference sequence). This CDR3 has 14 amino acids. The ends were cut back, 0 bases at V and 0 bases at J, with 7 bases in the middle. The CDR3 spells CASSLVVGSYEQYF. The DNA of the CDR3 is TGTGCCAGCAGCTTGGTGGTAGGCTCCTACGAGCAGTACTTC.

This chain uses TRBV27 with TRBJ1-2; D is undetermined. Germline lookup yields CDR1 MNHEY and CDR2 SMNVEV (reference sequence). V was pared by 5 bases and J by 7 bases, with 14 bases between. The CDR3 runs to 13 residues. The CDR3 DNA is TGTGCCAGCAGTGTCACATCCCGAGGTGGCTACACCTTC. Its protein product is CASSVTSRGGYTF.

This chain links TRBV30 with TRBJ2-7; D uncertain. Germline loops: CDR1 GTSNPN, CDR2 SVGIG (reference sequence). CDR3 length: 12 residues. Trimming pared 2 bases from V and 2 bases from J, leaving 7 bases between. Here the CDR3 DNA reads TGTGCCTGGAGTCCGAGTCCCTACGAGCAGTACTTC. Encoded protein: CAWSPSPYEQYF. The full variable domain, completed using reference TRBV30 and TRBJ2-7, is SQTIHQWPATLVQPVGSPLSLECTVEGTSNPNLYWYRQAAGRGLQLLFYSVGIGQISSEVPQNLSASRPQDRQFILSSKKLLLSDSGFYLCAWSPSPYEQYFGPGTRLTVT.

V is TRBV19 and J is TRBJ2-3; D gene ambiguous. V gave up 4 bases and J gave up 2 bases, with 10 bases separating them. This CDR3 region has 14 residues. Germline V CDR1 and CDR2: LNHDA, SQIVND (reference sequence). Written as DNA, the CDR3 is TGTGCCAGTAGTAAGAGCGCGACCACAGATACGCAGTATTTT. Protein sequence: CASSKSATTDTQYF.

This clone occurred a few times. This chain connects TRBV28 to TRBJ1-2; 7 bases match TRBD1. Germline V lookup: CDR1 MDHEN, CDR2 SYDVKM. The length of the CDR3 is 15 residues. V trimming: 2 bases; J trimming: 7 bases; junction bases outside the gene matches: 10. For the CDR3, the DNA is TGTGCCAGCAGTTTAATAAGACAGGGAGTTAGTGGCTACACCTTC. Translation gives CASSLIRQGVSGYTF.

V usage is TRBV4-2 and J usage is TRBJ1-1; a possible D gene is TRBD1 (6 bases). The germline gives CDR1 LGHNA, CDR2 YNFKEQ. The ends were cut back, 1 base at V and 1 base at J, with 7 bases in the middle. The CDR3 is 14 residues long. This CDR3 reads CASSQGGQNTEAFF. The CDR3 DNA follows: TGTGCCAGCAGCCAAGGGGGACAGAACACTGAAGCTTTCTTT.

A single count supports this clone. The V gene is TRBV6-1, the J gene TRBJ2-7, with 10 bases lining up with TRBD1. CDR1 and CDR2 (germline): MNHNS, SASEGT. With 7 bases clipped from V and 4 bases from J, the junction kept 7 bases outside the gene matches. CDR3 size: 14 residues. The CDR3, as DNA: TGTGCCAGCACCGGTCGGGACAGGGGATACGAGCAGTACTTC. Its protein product is CASTGRDRGYEQYF.

This chain links TRBV6-5 with TRBJ1-1, with D perhaps matching TRBD1 (5 bases). The V end lost 2 bases, the J end lost 0 bases, and 10 bases lay between the germline ends. Germline V gene sequence: CDR1 MNHEY, CDR2 SVGAGI. The CDR3 covers 15 residues. The CDR3 spells CASSYGGLMNTEAFF. In nucleotides, the CDR3 is TGTGCCAGCAGTTACGGGGGACTGATGAACACTGAAGCTTTCTTT.

V is TRBV12-5 and J is TRBJ2-5, with D perhaps matching TRBD1 or TRBD2 (6 bases each). The end of the DNA fits TRBJ2-7 better, so the J call may be wrong. Germline V lookup: CDR1 LGHNT, CDR2 FRNRAP. The CDR3 runs 14 residues. The CDR3 region is CASGLSQGTDEQYF. Here the CDR3 DNA reads TGTGCTAGTGGTTTGTCTCAGGGGACTGACGAGCAGTACTTC.

This sequence joins TRBV4-3 and TRBJ2-7, with 7 bases identical to TRBD2. Germline CDR1 is LGHNA and CDR2 is YSLEER. CDR3 size: 15 residues. Trimming cost V 4 bases and J 0 bases; bases outside gene matches: 6. The CDR3 DNA reads TGCGCCAGCAGCCCCACTAGCGCCGGCTCCTACGAGCAGTACTTC. Residues: CASSPTSAGSYEQYF.

The rearrangement uses TRBV7-2 and TRBJ2-3; 15 nucleotides agree with TRBD2. The junction had 3 bases not matched to a gene; V was cut back by 5 bases and J by 3 bases. In germline, CDR1 is SGHTA, CDR2 FQGNSA. The CDR3 spans 16 residues. CDR3 loop: CASSGLAGGPTDTQYF. CDR3 DNA: TGTGCCAGCAGCGGACTAGCGGGAGGGCCGACAGATACGCAGTATTTT.